Listed here is a single T cell receptor beta chain. Antigen unknown. Exclusion followed for patients with uncontrolled infection, other autoimmune disease, pregnancy or lactation. The data belong to a study of T cells in Graves' hyperthyroidism and ophthalmopathy. Overall study results and limits: Among clonotypes expanded in thyroid above 0.001, most were also found in blood.

Germline-derived CDR1 and CDR2 are MDHEN and SYDVKM. V shed 5 bases and J 6 bases; nucleotides not matched to a gene: 8. The CDR3 spans 15 residues. Amplification of TCR beta CDR3 regions used RNA as the template. First-round RT-PCR with HTBI primers amplified the TCR CDR3 region. TCRdb called the multiplex PCR reads again in MiXCR, with one record for every CDR3 protein. The sample comprises about 300,000 distinct CDR3 sequences, roughly 19% of which are singletons, and under 45% rests with the top ten. This TCR came from a man aged 50-59 years with Graves' ophthalmopathy. Input material: blood. V and J are TRBV28 and TRBJ2-7; 12 positions agree with TRBD2. The CDR3 nucleotides are TGTGCCAGCAGTGTGACTAGCGGGAGAAGGGCCGAGCAGTACTTC. The encoded protein is CASSVTSGRRAEQYF.